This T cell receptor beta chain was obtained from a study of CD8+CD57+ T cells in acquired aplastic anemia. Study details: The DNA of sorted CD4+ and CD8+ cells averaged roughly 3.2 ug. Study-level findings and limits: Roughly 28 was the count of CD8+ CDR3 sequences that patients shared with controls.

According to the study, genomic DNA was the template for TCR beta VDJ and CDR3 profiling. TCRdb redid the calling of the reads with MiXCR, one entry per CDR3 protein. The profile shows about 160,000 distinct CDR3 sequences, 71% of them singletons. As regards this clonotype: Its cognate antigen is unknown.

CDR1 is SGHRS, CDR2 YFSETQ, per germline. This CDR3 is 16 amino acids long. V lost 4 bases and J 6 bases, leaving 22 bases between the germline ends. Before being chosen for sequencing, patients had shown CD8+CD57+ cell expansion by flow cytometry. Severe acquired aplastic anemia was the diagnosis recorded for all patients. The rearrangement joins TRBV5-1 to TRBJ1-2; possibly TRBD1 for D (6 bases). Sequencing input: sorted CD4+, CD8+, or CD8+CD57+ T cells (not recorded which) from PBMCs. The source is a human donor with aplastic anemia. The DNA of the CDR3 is TGCGCCAGCAGCCCCAACAGGGTCGGGAACCATGATGGCTACACCTTC. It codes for CASSPNRVGNHDGYTF.